These 32 T cell receptor beta chains were sequenced from one sample in a study of Ad26.COV2.S vaccination and SARS-CoV-2 variants. As for treatment: around 19 received Ad26.COV2.S at low or high dose, single or two shots; about five received placebo; per-sample allocation not given. Collection of the samples took place on day 63 after the first injection of vaccine or placebo. TCRdb's table, derived via immunoSEQ multiplex PCR, lists solely in-frame clones and lacks some. Seen here are some 370,000 clones, about four fifths observed once, and the top ten hold about 7.4%. The starting material was peripheral blood, obtained in a trial of Ad26.COV2.S vaccine versus placebo. Every receptor here comes from a person aged 18-65 years who received the Ad26.COV2.S COVID-19 vaccine or a placebo.

The rearrangement uses TRBV2 and TRBJ2-5, with a tentative D call TRBD1 (7 bases). The CDR3 sequence is 14 residues long. The ends were cut back, 10 bases at V and 5 bases at J, with 20 bases in the middle. Germline V gives CDR1 SNHLY, CDR2 FYNNEI. CDR3 sequence (DNA): TGTGCCAACTCTCGTCAGGGGGGCACGGAGACCCAGTACTTC. It translates to CANSRQGGTETQYF.

J is TRBJ1-4 and V is TRBV18; D is unresolved. CDR1 is KGHSH, CDR2 LQKENI, per germline. The CDR3 spans 14 residues. Deletions cut 0 bases from V and 6 bases from J, with 8 bases between. CDR3 in amino acids: CASSPPSSYEKLFF. The CDR3 DNA reads as TGTGCCAGCTCACCACCCTCTTCGTATGAAAAACTGTTTTTT.

The rearrangement links TRBV29-1 to TRBJ2-5, with D tentatively TRBD2 (5 bases). The CDR3 is 12 amino acids. Deletions cut 5 bases from V and 3 bases from J, with 10 bases between. The V gene's germline CDR1 is SQVTM and CDR2 ANQGSEA. CDR3 protein: CSVSEGKETQYF. The CDR3 nucleotides are TGCAGCGTTAGTGAGGGCAAAGAGACCCAGTACTTC.

The count of this clone is one. This chain joins TRBV11-2 and TRBJ2-7, with D maybe TRBD2 (6 bases). Trimming took 4 bases from V and 4 from J, leaving 11 bases between them. The CDR3 loop spans 13 amino acids. Germline CDR1 reads SGHAT; CDR2 reads FQNNGV. In DNA form, the CDR3 reads TGTGCCAGCAGCTCCATGGGGGGATACGAGCAGTACTTC. It specifies CASSSMGGYEQYF. Combining the CDR3 with reference TRBV11-2 and TRBJ2-7 gives the whole variable domain EAGVAQSPRYKIIEKRQSVAFWCNPISGHATLYWYQQILGQGPKLLIQFQNNGVVDDSQLPKDRFSAERLKGVDSTLKIQPAKLEDSAVYLCASSSMGGYEQYFGPGTRLTVT.

V and J are TRBV9 and TRBJ2-1; D might be TRBD2 (5 bases). Per germline, CDR1 SGDLS and CDR2 YYNGEE. The CDR3 contains 16 residues. The V gene lost 0 bases and the J gene lost 6 bases, with 16 bases spanning the gap. The CDR3 reads CASSVGGSRQANEQFF. In DNA form, the CDR3 reads TGTGCCAGCAGCGTAGGAGGGTCTAGGCAAGCCAATGAGCAGTTCTTC. Full variable domain (remainder filled in from reference TRBV9 and TRBJ2-1): DSGVTQTPKHLITATGQRVTLRCSPRSGDLSVYWYQQSLDQGLQFLIQYYNGEERAKGNILERFSAQQFPDLHSELNLSSLELGDSALYFCASSVGGSRQANEQFFGPGTRLTVL.

In its sample, this clone was seen once. This chain connects TRBV7-3 to TRBJ2-3; TRBD2 is a possible D gene (6 bases). The germline V and J ends were trimmed by 4 bases and 1 base, with 9 bases remaining between them. This CDR3 contains 14 residues. CDR1 and CDR2 (germline): SGHTA, FQGTGA. The CDR3 DNA is TGTGCCAGCAGCTCTTCGGGGGGCACAGATACGCAGTATTTT. Residues: CASSSSGGTDTQYF.

This clone was detected only a few times. The chain links TRBV3-1 (or the pseudogene TRBV3-2) to TRBJ2-1; D is unclear. CDR3 size: 11 residues. V was cut by 3 bases and J by 8 bases, with 5 bases left in between. Per the germline V gene, CDR1 is LGHDT and CDR2 is YNNKEL (reference sequence). This CDR3 is CASSQYYEQFF. In nucleotides, the CDR3 is TGTGCCAGCAGCCAGTACTATGAGCAGTTCTTC.

The chain uses TRBV5-1 and TRBJ1-3; D unclear. CDR3 length: 16 residues. Germline CDR1 and CDR2: SGHRS and YFSETQ. Trimming left V 4 bases short and J 0 bases short, with 14 bases between. The CDR3 nucleotides read TGCGCCAGCAGCGCAGAGGCTCCACGCTCTGGAAACACCATATATTTT. It specifies CASSAEAPRSGNTIYF.

The sample holds a few counts of this clone. The chain carries TRBV27 and TRBJ2-7; D could derive from TRBD1 or TRBD2 (5 bases each). The germline CDR1 and CDR2 sequences are MNHEY and SMNVEV (reference sequence). The CDR3 consists of 13 residues. Deletions cut 5 bases from V and 7 bases from J, with 15 bases between. CDR3 amino acids: CASSLTGPKEQYF. Written as DNA, the CDR3 is TGTGCCAGCAGTCTCACGGGACCAAAGGAGCAGTACTTC.

The V gene is TRBV18, the J gene TRBJ1-3; D is possibly TRBD1 (6 bases). The CDR3 is 16 amino acids. V was trimmed by 3 bases and J by 0 bases, leaving 12 bases between them. In germline, CDR1 is KGHSH, CDR2 LQKENI. The CDR3, as DNA: TGTGCCAGCTCACCCCCAACAGGGCTCTCTGGAAACACCATATATTTT. Translation gives CASSPPTGLSGNTIYF.

The J gene is TRBJ2-2, the V gene TRBV4-2; 12 nucleotides align to TRBD2. The CDR3 sequence is 17 residues long. Germline trimming cut 0 bases from V and 6 bases from J; bases unmatched to any gene: 5. Looked up from germline, CDR1 is LGHNA and CDR2 is YNFKEQ. The CDR3 DNA sequence: TGTGCCAGCAGCCAAGAAAGGAGACTAGCGGGAGCCGGGGAGCTGTTTTTT. Translating it yields CASSQERRLAGAGELFF.

The chain has TRBV4-2 and TRBJ2-7; D is ambiguous. CDR1 is LGHNA and CDR2 is YNFKEQ in the germline V gene. V was cut by 2 bases and J by 1 base, with 15 bases left in between. The CDR3 runs 16 residues. The CDR3 reads CASSQPSASVSYEQYF. In DNA form, the CDR3 reads TGTGCCAGCAGCCAACCCTCCGCTTCAGTGTCCTACGAGCAGTACTTC.

Remarks on this clone: Other DNA variants within this sample encode the same CDR3. The chain employs TRBV6-2 or TRBV6-3 and TRBJ1-1; no clear D gene. The CDR3 spans 11 residues. V shed 6 bases and J shed 4 bases, with 6 bases lying between them. Germline loops: CDR1 MNHEY, CDR2 SVGEGT. The CDR3: CASSRGTEAFF. The CDR3 DNA reads as TGTGCCAGCAGCCGGGGCACTGAAGCTTTCTTT.

The chain couples TRBV19 to TRBJ1-3; D is unclear. The length of the CDR3 is 13 residues. Germline CDR1 reads LNHDA; CDR2 reads SQIVND (reference sequence). Trimming cost V 3 bases and J 5 bases, with 8 bases left between them. The CDR3 reads CASSIGLRNTIYF. Written as DNA, the CDR3 is TGTGCCAGTAGTATTGGTCTGCGAAACACCATATATTTT.

The rearrangement links TRBV5-1 to TRBJ2-5, with unresolved D. Germline loops: CDR1 SGHRS, CDR2 YFSETQ. V shed 3 bases and J shed 1 base, with 7 bases lying between them. CDR3 size: 13 residues. The CDR3 sequence: CASSYRTQETQYF. The CDR3 DNA reads TGCGCCAGCAGCTACCGGACCCAAGAGACCCAGTACTTC.

This clone came up a few times. The chain recombines TRBV6-6 with TRBJ1-2, with 7 positions matching TRBD1. Trimming removed 5 bases from V and 1 base from J; junction bases left unmatched: 13. This CDR3 is 17 amino acids long. Germline V gives CDR1 MNHNY, CDR2 SVGAGI (reference sequence). The CDR3, as DNA: TGTGCCAGCAGTCACCGAGGGGGCGACTCCTTTAACTATGGCTACACCTTC. This translates into CASSHRGGDSFNYGYTF.

The gene calls are TRBV30 and TRBJ1-2; a weak D match, TRBD1 (6 bases). Germline-derived CDR1 and CDR2 are GTSNPN and SVGIG (reference sequence). CDR3 length: 17 residues. V was pared by 5 bases and J by 2 bases, with 24 bases between. The CDR3 is CAWYPKGETQGNYGYTF. CDR3 sequence (DNA): TGTGCCTGGTACCCGAAGGGGGAGACCCAGGGAAACTATGGCTACACCTTC.

The rearrangement joins TRBV2 to TRBJ1-6, with a possible D match to TRBD1 (6 bases). Germline values: CDR1 SNHLY, CDR2 FYNNEI. CDR3 length: 15 residues. V was cut by 5 bases and J by 6 bases, with 14 bases left in between. The DNA for the CDR3 is TGTGCCAGCAGTCTACAGGGCCCGGGTAATTCACCCCTCCACTTT. This gives the protein CASSLQGPGNSPLHF.

The rearrangement links TRBV5-1 to TRBJ1-1; 9 nucleotides align to TRBD1. Germline V CDR1 and CDR2: SGHRS, YFSETQ. The V segment lost 4 bases and the J segment 5 bases; nucleotides outside the gene matches: 9. The CDR3 has 15 amino acids. The CDR3 coding sequence is TGCGCCAGCAGCACCACAGGGGGCGCGGGTACTGAAGCTTTCTTT. Protein sequence: CASSTTGGAGTEAFF.

This chain uses TRBV6-1 with TRBJ1-4, with D unclear. Trimming removed 2 bases from V and 3 bases from J, with 10 bases in between. This CDR3 is built from 15 residues. The V gene's germline CDR1 is MNHNS and CDR2 SASEGT. The CDR3, as DNA: TGTGCCAGCAGTGAATACGGCGGACCTAATGAAAAACTGTTTTTT. This translates into CASSEYGGPNEKLFF.

The genes are TRBV9 and TRBJ2-4; 11 bases agree with TRBD2. Germline CDR1 reads SGDLS; CDR2 reads YYNGEE. Unmatched junction bases numbered 7, after V lost 4 bases and J lost 10 bases. This CDR3 has 14 amino acids. In DNA form, the CDR3 reads TGTGCCAGCAGCCCGCGACTAGCGGGGAGTATTCAGTACTTC. Translated: CASSPRLAGSIQYF.

The chain joins TRBV3-1 (or the pseudogene TRBV3-2) to TRBJ2-7; D is uncertain. CDR1 LGHDT and CDR2 YNNKEL come from the germline V gene (reference sequence). V was shortened by 1 base and J by 3 bases, with 10 bases between the two germline ends. This CDR3 has 14 amino acids. In DNA, the CDR3 is TGTGCCAGCAGCCAAGGGCAGAAAAGCTACGAGCAGTACTTC. This sequence encodes CASSQGQKSYEQYF.

The CDR3 DNA follows: TGCAGCGTTGAGGACCGGACGCAGGGAACAAACAATCAGCCCCAGCATTTT. This codes for CSVEDRTQGTNNQPQHF. The gene calls are TRBV29-1 and TRBJ1-5; a weak D match, TRBD1 (5 bases). Germline CDR1 SQVTM, CDR2 ANQGSEA. With 3 bases removed from V and 3 bases from J, the gap between germline ends came to 21 bases. This CDR3 region has 17 residues.

Concerning this clone: The same CDR3 is also encoded by other DNA sequences in this sample. The V and J genes are TRBV24-1 and TRBJ2-7; 11 nucleotides align to TRBD1. V trimming: 4 bases; J trimming: 2 bases; junction bases outside the gene matches: 3. CDR1 is KGHDR and CDR2 is SFDVKD in the germline V gene. The CDR3 length is 15 residues. This CDR3 reads CATSDPGQGAYEQYF. Written as DNA, the CDR3 is TGTGCCACCAGTGACCCGGGACAGGGGGCCTACGAGCAGTACTTC.

This clone has only one observation. V gene TRBV5-8 combines with J gene TRBJ1-5; D remains ambiguous. Trimming cost V 0 bases and J 9 bases, with 10 bases left between them. This CDR3 has 13 amino acids. Looked up from germline, CDR1 is SGHTS and CDR2 is YDEGEE. The CDR3 reads CASSLGGRGPQHF. CDR3 DNA: TGTGCCAGCAGCTTGGGAGGAAGAGGGCCCCAGCATTTT.

The rearrangement uses TRBV3-1 (or the pseudogene TRBV3-2) and TRBJ1-6; no clear D gene. The CDR3 has 16 amino acids. V dropped 0 bases and J dropped 8 bases, with 14 bases sitting between them. Per germline, CDR1 LGHDT and CDR2 YNNKEL (reference sequence). Here the CDR3 reads CASSQEMGQSDSPLHF. The CDR3 coding sequence is TGTGCCAGCAGCCAAGAGATGGGCCAGAGTGATTCACCCCTCCACTTT.

The chain combines TRBV11-2 with TRBJ1-3; D is perhaps TRBD1 (5 bases). V was clipped by 4 bases and J by 0 bases, with 16 bases between them. Per germline, CDR1 SGHAT and CDR2 FQNNGV. CDR3 length equals 17 residues. CDR3 region: CASSSSPQGSSGNTIYF. CDR3 nucleotide sequence: TGTGCCAGCAGCTCATCTCCCCAGGGCAGCTCTGGAAACACCATATATTTT. The whole variable domain, remainder taken from reference TRBV11-2 and TRBJ1-3, is EAGVAQSPRYKIIEKRQSVAFWCNPISGHATLYWYQQILGQGPKLLIQFQNNGVVDDSQLPKDRFSAERLKGVDSTLKIQPAKLEDSAVYLCASSSSPQGSSGNTIYFGEGSWLTVV.

This chain links TRBV3-1 (or the pseudogene TRBV3-2) with TRBJ2-5, with 7 bases lining up with TRBD2. There are 13 residues in the CDR3. CDR1 is LGHDT, CDR2 YNNKEL, per germline (reference sequence). With 4 bases clipped from V and 4 bases from J, the junction kept 3 bases outside the gene matches. The CDR3 DNA follows: TGTGCCAGCAGCCGCCGGGAGGTAGAGACCCAGTACTTC. This translates into CASSRREVETQYF.

The rearrangement joins TRBV4-2 to TRBJ2-1; 7 positions agree with TRBD2. V shed 0 bases, J shed 3 bases, and the junction held 2 bases outside the gene matches. The germline CDR1 and CDR2 sequences are LGHNA and YNFKEQ. There are 15 residues in the CDR3. The CDR3 is CASSQEAGNYNEQFF. In DNA form, the CDR3 reads TGTGCCAGCAGCCAAGAAGCGGGGAACTACAATGAGCAGTTCTTC.

V gene TRBV7-9 combines with J gene TRBJ1-1; D gene uncertain. CDR1 and CDR2 (germline): SEHNR, FQNEAQ (reference sequence). This CDR3 is built from 15 residues. With 4 bases removed from V and 0 bases from J, the gap between germline ends came to 12 bases. The CDR3 loop is CASSSEWGLNTEAFF. CDR3 nucleotides: TGTGCCAGCAGCTCGGAGTGGGGTTTGAACACTGAAGCTTTCTTT.

J is TRBJ2-3 and V is TRBV7-9; D is uncertain. The germline V and J ends were trimmed by 1 base and 2 bases, with 7 bases remaining between them. The CDR3 extends over 14 amino acids. The germline gives CDR1 SEHNR, CDR2 FQNEAQ (reference sequence). The CDR3: CASSLVALTDTQYF. The CDR3 coding sequence is TGTGCCAGCAGCTTAGTGGCGCTCACAGATACGCAGTATTTT.

This chain links TRBV25-1 with TRBJ1-4; 8 positions match TRBD1. The CDR3 contains 13 residues. Germline assignment: CDR1 MGHDK and CDR2 SYGVNS. The V and J ends lost 6 bases and 8 bases, in that order; junction bases with no gene match: 5. This chain's CDR3 is CASRQGGGEKLFF. CDR3 bases: TGTGCCAGCAGACAGGGGGGCGGAGAAAAACTGTTTTTT.